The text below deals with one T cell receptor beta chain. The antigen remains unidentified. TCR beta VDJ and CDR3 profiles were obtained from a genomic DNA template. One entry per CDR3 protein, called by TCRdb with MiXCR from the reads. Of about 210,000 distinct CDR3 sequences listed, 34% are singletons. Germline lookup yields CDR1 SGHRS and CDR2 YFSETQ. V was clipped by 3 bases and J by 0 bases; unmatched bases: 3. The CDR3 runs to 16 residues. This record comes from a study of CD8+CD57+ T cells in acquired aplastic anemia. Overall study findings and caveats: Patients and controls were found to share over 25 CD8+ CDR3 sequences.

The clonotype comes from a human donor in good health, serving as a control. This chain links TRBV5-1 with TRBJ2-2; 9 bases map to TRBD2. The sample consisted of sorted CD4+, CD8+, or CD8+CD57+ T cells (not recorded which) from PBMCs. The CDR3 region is CASSYPSGANTGELFF. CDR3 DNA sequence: TGCGCCAGCAGCTACCCTAGCGGGGCGAACACCGGGGAGCTGTTTTTT.